Below, 12 T cell receptor beta chains from the same sample are listed, as sequenced in a study of beta chain features in type 1 diabetes. Investigators reverse transcribed all isolated RNA, so they sequenced expressed TCRB transcripts. Libraries were prepared by immunoSEQ multiplex PCR; TCRdb keeps only in-frame clonotypes and omits some of them. The table lists hundreds of thousands of clones, around 8% of them singletons. The sequencing sample was made of central memory CD4+ T cells from blood. These receptors all come from a young woman in good health.

This clone was found a few times. The CDR3, as DNA: TGCGCCAGCAGCCAGGGACAGGGTAGTGAAAAACTGTTTTTT. Its protein is CASSQGQGSEKLFF. The rearrangement links TRBV4-1 to TRBJ1-4, with 9 bases matching TRBD1. The CDR3 is made up of 14 amino acids. The V gene's germline CDR1 is MGHRA and CDR2 YSYEKL. Germline trimming cut 3 bases from V and 7 bases from J; bases unmatched to any gene: 3.

The rearrangement joins TRBV15 to TRBJ2-3; no definite D call. V was pared by 1 base and J by 2 bases, with 13 bases between. CDR1 and CDR2 (germline): LNHNV, YYDKDF (reference sequence). This CDR3 is 16 amino acids long. The CDR3 nucleotides are TGTGCCACCAGCAGAGCCGGGTCCGCCCACACAGATACGCAGTATTTT. Protein product: CATSRAGSAHTDTQYF.

The chain couples TRBV6-5 to TRBJ1-4; unclear D gene. The V end lost 6 bases, the J end lost 0 bases, and 5 bases lay between the germline ends. The CDR3 loop spans 13 amino acids. The germline gives CDR1 MNHEY, CDR2 SVGAGI. In DNA form, the CDR3 reads TGTGCCAGCAGAGAACCAACTAATGAAAAACTGTTTTTT. Translating gives CASREPTNEKLFF.

CDR3 loop: CASSQESWGYNEQFF. The DNA for the CDR3 is TGTGCCAGCAGCCAAGAGAGCTGGGGGTACAATGAGCAGTTCTTC. This chain joins TRBV4-2 and TRBJ2-1; D may correspond to TRBD1 or TRBD2 (5 bases each). CDR1 is LGHNA, CDR2 YNFKEQ, per germline. This CDR3 contains 15 residues. The V and J ends lost 0 bases and 4 bases respectively, with 10 bases between them.

The chain recombines TRBV2 with TRBJ2-5; TRBD1 might be the D (5 bases). The ends were cut back, 4 bases at V and 4 bases at J, with 19 bases in the middle. Germline CDR1 reads SNHLY; CDR2 reads FYNNEI. The CDR3 extends over 16 amino acids. This CDR3 reads CASSAGPVSSRETQYF. CDR3 nucleotide sequence: TGTGCCAGCAGTGCAGGGCCTGTCTCCAGTAGAGAGACCCAGTACTTC. Filled out from reference TRBV2 and TRBJ2-5, the complete variable domain reads EPEVTQTPSHQVTQMGQEVILRCVPISNHLYFYWYRQILGQKVEFLVSFYNNEISEKSEIFDDQFSVERPDGSNFTLKIRSTKLEDSAMYFCASSAGPVSSRETQYFGPGTRLLVL.

This clone was counted between two and nine times. The CDR3 DNA reads TGCGCCAGCAGCTTGGATGCCCCTTACAATGAGCAGTTCTTC. Its translation is CASSLDAPYNEQFF. V gene TRBV5-1 combines with J gene TRBJ2-1, with D uncertain. The germline V gene encodes CDR1 SGHRS and CDR2 YFSETQ. The germline V and J ends were trimmed by 0 bases and 4 bases, with 8 bases remaining between them. This CDR3 comprises 14 residues.

The chain has TRBV7-6 and TRBJ2-7, with TRBD2 matching over 8 bases. The CDR3 covers 15 residues. V shed 5 bases, J shed 0 bases, and the junction held 6 bases outside the gene matches. The germline V gene encodes CDR1 SGHVS and CDR2 FNYEAQ. The CDR3 spells CASSLRSGTSYEQYF. CDR3 nucleotides: TGTGCCAGCAGCCTTCGTAGCGGGACCTCCTACGAGCAGTACTTC.

This clone was found a few times. The rearrangement uses TRBV11-2 and TRBJ2-1; no clear D. Germline V gene data show CDR1 as SGHAT and CDR2 as FQNNGV. V was clipped by 5 bases and J by 6 bases, with 14 bases between them. This CDR3 comprises 14 residues. The CDR3 bases are TGTGCCAGCAGCCTAGTGCGGAGAATCAATGAGCAGTTCTTC. It is translated as CASSLVRRINEQFF.

This clone was recorded a few times. V gene TRBV18 combines with J gene TRBJ2-3; D uncertain. The CDR3 spans 14 residues. V dropped 0 bases and J dropped 3 bases, with 7 bases sitting between them. The V gene's germline CDR1 is KGHSH and CDR2 LQKENI. In nucleotides, the CDR3 is TGTGCCAGCTCACCACCGGAGTTTACAGATACGCAGTATTTT. Amino acid sequence: CASSPPEFTDTQYF.

The chain joins TRBV18 to TRBJ2-4; unclear D gene. Germline V gene lookup returns CDR1 KGHSH and CDR2 LQKENI. V shed 3 bases and J shed 10 bases, with 13 bases lying between them. The CDR3 spans 13 residues. The CDR3 sequence is CASSPDTLGIQYF. CDR3 nucleotides: TGTGCCAGCTCACCCGACACATTGGGTATTCAGTACTTC.

This chain uses TRBV2 with TRBJ2-6; no reliable D call. CDR3 size: 15 residues. Germline V gene data show CDR1 as SNHLY and CDR2 as FYNNEI. The V end lost 4 bases, the J end lost 2 bases, and 9 bases lay between the germline ends. CDR3 loop: CASSVRVPGANVLTF. DNA of the CDR3: TGTGCCAGCAGTGTTAGGGTTCCTGGGGCCAACGTCCTGACTTTC.

The V gene is TRBV9, the J gene TRBJ2-1; D possibly corresponds to TRBD2 (6 bases). Germline V lookup: CDR1 SGDLS, CDR2 YYNGEE. This CDR3 has 15 amino acids. Trimming cost V 0 bases and J 2 bases, with 9 bases left between them. The CDR3 sequence: CASSVVGGTYNEQFF. CDR3 sequence (DNA): TGTGCCAGCAGCGTAGTCGGCGGGACCTACAATGAGCAGTTCTTC.